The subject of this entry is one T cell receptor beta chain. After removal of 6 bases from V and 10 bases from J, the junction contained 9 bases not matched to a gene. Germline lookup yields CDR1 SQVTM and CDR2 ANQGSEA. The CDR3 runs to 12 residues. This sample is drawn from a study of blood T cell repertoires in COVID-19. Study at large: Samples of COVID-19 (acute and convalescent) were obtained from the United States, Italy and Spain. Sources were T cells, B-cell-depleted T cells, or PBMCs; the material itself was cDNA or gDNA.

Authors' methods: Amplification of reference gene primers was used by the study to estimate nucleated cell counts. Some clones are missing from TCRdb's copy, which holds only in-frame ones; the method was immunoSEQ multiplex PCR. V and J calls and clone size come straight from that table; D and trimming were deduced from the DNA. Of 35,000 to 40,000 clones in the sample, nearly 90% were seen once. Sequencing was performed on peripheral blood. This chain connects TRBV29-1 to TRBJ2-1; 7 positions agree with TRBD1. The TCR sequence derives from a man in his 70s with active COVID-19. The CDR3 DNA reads TGCAGCGTCCGGGACAGCGGCTGGGAGCAGTTCTTC. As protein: CSVRDSGWEQFF.